Listed here is a single TCR beta chain. The antigen it binds to is not known. Base quality data are lacking; no much larger clone is found one base away. This sample stems from a study of blood T cells in healthy people across ages (dated by TCRdb to between 2015 and 2016). As for the study more broadly: In model experiments, template switching captured roughly one uniquely barcoded TCR beta cDNA molecule for every two T cells. To avoid experimental bias, donors of different ages were spread randomly across the sequencing lanes. Using the same blood draw, the study looked at two additional independent replicas of 1 million unique cDNA reads for two donors, one aged 18 to 30 and the other aged 80 or older. The donors were divided into four age groups: young (average approximately 17 years), middle-aged (about 39), aged (62) and long-lived (around 80). The study measured age-related changes in TCR beta repertoire diversity using deep sequencing normalized with unique cDNA molecular identifiers. Study-level results and caveats: Estimates of total diversity from one million sequenced T cells were regarded as lower bounds and underestimates. Observed TCR beta diversity correlated strongly with the percentage of naive T cells measured by flow cytometry. Bulk unsorted PBMC profiling prevented conclusive comparison of naive and antigen-experienced compartments. The CMV infection status of donors was not known, potentially confounding age-related changes in expanded clonotypes. Compared with the aged group, the long-lived group had more naive CD4+ T cells, fewer expanded clones and increased TCR diversity, suggesting age selection. Observed TCR beta diversity per million T cells fell roughly linearly with age, and a significant reduction was already apparent by age around 44.

V and J are trimmed by 1 base and 4 bases, and the gene matches miss 2 bases of the junction. Per the germline V gene (reference sequence), DFQATT is the CDR1 and SNEGSKA is the CDR2. The CDR3 starts with the cysteine, ends with the phenylalanine, and has 14 residues. Left in the record is the CDR3 DNA by itself, 42 bases read in frame from the first base. Library preparation employed 5' RACE. These reads were obtained on an Illumina HiSeq 2500. A second PCR of 7 to 11 cycles was performed with a sample-barcoded 5' primer and a J-beta primer mix. A template-switch 5' adaptor carrying 12 random nucleotides introduced a unique molecular identifier onto each TCR beta cDNA molecule. At least 2.5 million CDR3-containing paired-end reads were obtained from each sample. First-strand cDNA was synthesized from all RNA with the Mint cDNA synthesis kit, primed by a TRBC-specific oligonucleotide. Following uracil-DNA glycosylase treatment, a first 18-cycle PCR with universal primers M1SS and BC2_uni_R was performed on all cDNA. Regarding the original processing steps: Each sample was normalized by randomly selecting 1 million high-quality reads, each carrying a distinct molecular identifier. Instead of being binned into consensus sequences, reads that shared molecular identifiers were thrown out. MiTCR, run with a Q25 quality threshold and the strictest error-elimination algorithm, handled CDR3 identification, clonotype clustering and error correction. A nonparametric unseen species model using Euler transformation provided a lower-bound estimate of total TCR beta diversity. TCRdb's own reprocessing of the public reads used fastp at Q25 and MiXCR and kept productive beta chains. Rows with one shared CDR3 protein collapse into an entry with the most common genes and DNA. In this record, the V and J calls reflect TCRdb's handling and not the investigators' own analysis. The sample table lists roughly 1,700,000 distinct CDR3 sequences, over 25% of them with a count of one. Jointly, the top ten make up over 7% of the sample.

The roughly 39 donors, aged about 6 to 90 years, were systemically healthy Caucasian individuals from Russia. Approximately 9.3 milliliters of peripheral blood were collected from each donor into EDTA-treated Vacutainer tubes. PBMCs were isolated by Ficoll-Paque density-gradient centrifugation, with at least 6 million obtained per sample. Total RNA was extracted from PBMCs with Trizol reagent, with at least 6 micrograms obtained per sample. For every donor, flow cytometry on a PBMC aliquot measured the percentage of naive CD45RAhigh/CD27high T cells. Sequencing input: blood. The receptor chain draws on TRBV20-1 and TRBJ2-1; TRBD2 fits 9 bases in the junction. The source of this sequence is a woman aged 30 to 39 in good health. The DNA is TGCAGTGCTAGAGGCGGGAGGGTGTACAATGAGCAGTTCTTC. Protein translation: CSARGGRVYNEQFF.